Presented here are 12 T cell receptor beta chains from one specimen sequenced in a study of shared clonotypes between healthy human individuals. Profiling relied on immunoSEQ multiplex PCR, and the TCRdb table lists in-frame clones only, not all of them. The data show millions of clones, approximately 94% seen once. The specimen sequenced was naive CD4+ T cells sorted from blood. As to subset: CD45RA+ positively selected. These receptors were taken from a man between 18 and 35 years old in good health.

V usage is TRBV5-1 and J usage is TRBJ1-2; D is undetermined. Germline lookup yields CDR1 SGHRS and CDR2 YFSETQ. Trimming took off 1 base at V and 6 bases at J, with 13 bases between the two ends. The CDR3 totals 14 residues. The DNA for the CDR3 is TGCGCCAGCAGCTTGTCTATGGGAATCGATGGCTACACCTTC. Translated: CASSLSMGIDGYTF.

V is TRBV5-6 and J is TRBJ1-4; TRBD1 is a possible D gene (6 bases). Trimming left V 4 bases short and J 2 bases short, with 12 bases between. The CDR3 contains 15 residues. The germline V gene encodes CDR1 SGHDT and CDR2 YYEEEE. The CDR3 DNA follows: TGTGCCAGCAGCAGAGGGGGTGGCACTAATGAAAAACTGTTTTTT. This gives the protein CASSRGGGTNEKLFF.

CDR3 sequence (DNA): TGTGCCAGCAGCATTTTAGCGGGGGCCAGCCAAGAGACCCAGTACTTC. Its translation is CASSILAGASQETQYF. The V call is TRBV14, the J call TRBJ2-5; TRBD2 aligns across 9 bases. Germline lookup yields CDR1 SGHDN and CDR2 FVKESK. The V and J ends lost 5 bases and 1 base, in that order; junction bases with no gene match: 8. The CDR3 runs to 16 residues.

This clone occurred a few times. This chain connects TRBV18 to TRBJ1-1; D is possibly TRBD1 (5 bases). CDR3 length: 14 residues. Germline V gene lookup returns CDR1 KGHSH and CDR2 LQKENI. Trimming took off 3 bases at V and 4 bases at J, with 12 bases between the two ends. CDR3 DNA: TGTGCCAGCTCACCCACAGAGGGGAGCACTGAAGCTTTCTTT. It translates to CASSPTEGSTEAFF.

The chain combines TRBV19 with TRBJ2-7, with D possibly being TRBD1 (5 bases). The germline gives CDR1 LNHDA, CDR2 SQIVND (reference sequence). The ends were cut back, 6 bases at V and 1 base at J, with 16 bases in the middle. CDR3 size: 15 residues. CDR3 DNA sequence: TGTGCCAGTAGCCCCGAAGGGGTTGGGTCCTACGAGCAGTACTTC. It is translated as CASSPEGVGSYEQYF.

The V call is TRBV27, the J call TRBJ2-2; D call uncertain. The V end lost 2 bases, the J end lost 4 bases, and 5 bases lay between the germline ends. The CDR3 has 13 residues. Germline V lookup: CDR1 MNHEY, CDR2 SMNVEV (reference sequence). CDR3 nucleotide sequence: TGTGCCAGCAGTTTAGGGTTCACCGGGGAGCTGTTTTTT. Translating it yields CASSLGFTGELFF.

The V gene is TRBV27, the J gene TRBJ1-6; D is possibly TRBD1 (5 bases). Germline lookup yields CDR1 MNHEY and CDR2 SMNVEV (reference sequence). With 3 bases removed from V and 7 bases from J, the gap between germline ends came to 16 bases. This CDR3 comprises 16 residues. The CDR3 reads CASSFTKPSGNSPLHF. CDR3 nucleotides: TGTGCCAGCAGTTTCACGAAACCTTCAGGGAATTCACCCCTCCACTTT.

The chain links TRBV5-4 to TRBJ1-2; D is possibly TRBD1 (6 bases). Between the trimmed V and J ends, which lost 3 bases and 2 bases, there was a span of 14 bases. The CDR3 contains 15 residues. Germline assignment: CDR1 SGHNT and CDR2 YYREEE (reference sequence). The CDR3 loop reads CASSWRLQGNYGYTF. Written as DNA, the CDR3 is TGTGCCAGCAGCTGGAGGCTTCAGGGGAACTATGGCTACACCTTC.

The V and J genes are TRBV5-1 and TRBJ2-3; tentative D call: TRBD2 (6 bases). Germline CDR1 and CDR2: SGHRS and YFSETQ. The CDR3 runs 16 residues. The germline V and J ends were trimmed by 2 bases and 5 bases, with 18 bases remaining between them. The CDR3, as DNA: TGCGCCAGCAGCTTAGGGACTGCTGTTCATGGAGATACGCAGTATTTT. The encoded protein is CASSLGTAVHGDTQYF.

Note on this clone: The junction and the germline gene differ at one end; a read error may be behind it. The chain links TRBV7-2 to TRBJ1-4; TRBD1 is a possible D gene (5 bases). This CDR3 contains 10 residues. Germline V gene data show CDR1 as SGHTA and CDR2 as FQGNSA. CDR3 region: CASSLFGGTF. CDR3 in DNA: TGTGCCAGCAGCTTATTTGGGGGGACGTTT. Full variable domain (rest looked up from reference TRBV7-2 and TRBJ1-4): GAGVSQSPSNKVTEKGKDVELRCDPISGHTALYWYRQSLGQGLEFLIYFQGNSAPDKSGLPSDRFSAERTGGSVSTLTIQRTQQEDSAVYLCASSLFGGTFGSGTQLSVL.

The chain has TRBV7-2 and TRBJ2-5; a weak D match, TRBD2 (6 bases). The CDR3 extends over 15 amino acids. V was trimmed by 5 bases and J by 2 bases, leaving 15 bases between them. Germline assignment: CDR1 SGHTA and CDR2 FQGNSA. CDR3 sequence (DNA): TGTGCCAGCAGCCATCACTACGGGGGTCAAGAGACCCAGTACTTC. Translation: CASSHHYGGQETQYF.

The chain carries TRBV6-5 and TRBJ1-5; 7 positions match TRBD1. The length of the CDR3 is 15 residues. The V segment lost 6 bases and the J segment 6 bases; nucleotides outside the gene matches: 11. Germline V lookup: CDR1 MNHEY, CDR2 SVGAGI. CDR3 region: CASSLLRQGGQPQHF. CDR3 coding DNA: TGTGCCAGCAGCTTACTCCGACAGGGAGGTCAGCCCCAGCATTTT.